This T cell receptor beta chain originates from a study of vaccination and CD4 T cells after COVID-19. Study overall: Convalescent patients gave post-COVID blood a median approximately 94 days post-diagnosis, range 35 to 161. Control cultures, each given a CEFX pool, an HIV-1 Nef pool, or no peptide, were included. Stimulation used overlapping spike peptides from SARS-CoV-2, HCoV-NL63, HCoV-OC43 and HCoV-229E.

Germline values: CDR1 MNHEY, CDR2 SMNVEV (reference sequence). Trimming took 3 bases from V and 7 from J; bases not matched to a gene: 8. CDR3 length: 14 residues. As concerns this clonotype: The target antigen is unknown.

Treatment indicated: approximately nine-day PBMC culture with coronavirus spike peptide pools or control peptides (ViraFEST assay). Harvesting of the unexposed donor's CD4+ T cells predated the COVID-19 pandemic (2011-2018). The assay that was used to sequence DNA from cultured CD4+ T cells was the Oncomine TCR Beta short-read assay. The source of extracted genomic DNA was cultured CD4+ T cells. In TCRdb, the PCR reads were re-called with MiXCR into one record per CDR3 protein. The table has about 10,000 distinct CDR3 sequences, 34% seen once. The rearrangement joins TRBV27 to TRBJ1-1; TRBD1 matches at 7 bases. This receptor was obtained from a human donor in good health. The sequencing input was CD4+ T cells from blood, cultured in vitro. CDR3 region: CASSFHRDSYEAFF. The CDR3 DNA reads as TGTGCCAGCAGTTTTCACCGGGACAGCTATGAAGCTTTCTTT.